Following are 5 T cell receptor beta chains from one sample sequenced in a study of T cell responses to AZD1222 COVID-19 vaccine. Produced via immunoSEQ multiplex PCR; TCRdb's table is partial and in-frame only. The sample carries roughly 120,000 clones, around 89% recorded once. The sample was peripheral blood, taken 28 days after the second AZD1222 dose. The origin of the receptors is an adult who received the AZD1222 COVID-19 vaccine.

The V gene is TRBV6-5, the J gene TRBJ1-4; TRBD1 aligns across 9 bases. The CDR3 loop spans 14 amino acids. V lost 4 bases to trimming and J lost 4 bases; unmatched junction nucleotides: 1. The germline V gene has CDR1 MNHEY and CDR2 SVGAGI. CDR3 DNA sequence: TGTGCCAGCAGTTCGGACAGGGGTAATGAAAAACTGTTTTTT. It codes for CASSSDRGNEKLFF.

This clone came up once. The chain links TRBV4-3 to TRBJ1-3, with a weak D call TRBD1 (5 bases). Germline V gene data show CDR1 as LGHNA and CDR2 as YSLEER. V was cut by 4 bases and J by 4 bases, with 8 bases left in between. This CDR3 has 13 amino acids. The CDR3, as DNA: TGCGCCAGCAGCCTAGGGGTCGGAAACACCATATATTTT. This translates into CASSLGVGNTIYF.

V usage is TRBV28 and J usage is TRBJ1-4; the match to TRBD1 covers 10 bases. With V trimmed by 8 bases and J by 11 bases, 2 bases remained unmatched. CDR3 size: 11 residues. Germline V lookup: CDR1 MDHEN, CDR2 SYDVKM. The CDR3 DNA follows: TGTGCCAGCGGACAGGGGGGGAAACTGTTTTTT. As protein: CASGQGGKLFF. Full variable domain (outside the CDR3, taken from reference TRBV28 and TRBJ1-4): DVKVTQSSRYLVKRTGEKVFLECVQDMDHENMFWYRQDPGLGLRLIYFSYDVKMKEKGDIPEGYSVSREKKERFSLILESASTNQTSMYLCASGQGGKLFFGSGTQLSVL.

The V and J genes are TRBV10-1 and TRBJ2-1; TRBD2 aligns across 15 bases. Germline CDR1 reads WNHNN; CDR2 reads SYGVQD (reference sequence). The CDR3 consists of 16 residues. The ends lost 3 bases at V and 7 bases at J; junction bases unmatched: 4. CDR3 sequence reads: CASSDPGTSGGNEQFF. CDR3 bases: TGCGCCAGCAGTGACCCCGGGACTAGCGGGGGGAATGAGCAGTTCTTC.

J is TRBJ1-4 and V is TRBV28, with D uncertain. Germline CDR1 reads MDHEN; CDR2 reads SYDVKM. The CDR3 runs to 13 residues. The DNA of the CDR3 is TGTGTAACCCGGGAGCCGGTAGACGAAAAACTGTTTTTT. It translates to CVTREPVDEKLFF.